Below are 17 T cell receptor beta chains sequenced from a single sample in a study of T cell repertoires in cytomegalovirus infection. TCRdb redid the calling of the reads with MiXCR, one entry per CDR3 protein. The sample holds around 94,000 distinct CDR3 sequences, 15% to 20% seen once. Material: PBMCs. These receptor sequences come from a human donor in good health (CMV status not recorded). Some clones in this sample may be carry-over from other donors' samples.

Many counts were recorded for this clonotype. The V gene is TRBV7-3, the J gene TRBJ2-5; D perhaps matches TRBD2 (6 bases). This CDR3 has 13 residues. Trimming cost V 8 bases and J 7 bases, with 17 bases left between them. CDR1 is SGHTA and CDR2 is FQGTGA in the germline V gene. CDR3 sequence reads: CASGDGSGGTQYF. For the CDR3, the DNA is TGTGCCAGCGGGGACGGGTCCGGGGGGACCCAGTACTTC.

Worth noting for this clonotype: This is likely a read error, given that the CDR3 carries no conserved phenylalanine or tryptophan at its end. The chain couples TRBV20-1 to TRBJ1-1; maybe TRBD1 (5 bases). Trimming removed 3 bases at V and 0 bases at J, with 14 bases between. Germline V lookup: CDR1 DFQATT, CDR2 SNEGSKA (reference sequence). The CDR3 consists of 15 residues. The CDR3 region has the DNA TGCAGTGCTAGCCCCAGGGTACTCATGAACACTGAAGCTTTCATT. It codes for CSASPRVLMNTEAFI.

This clonotype has a count of ten or more. The V and J genes are TRBV7-8 and TRBJ2-4; a possible D gene is TRBD2 (6 bases). The germline gives CDR1 SGHVS, CDR2 FQNEAQ. CDR3 length: 19 amino acids. V was cut by 1 base and J by 0 bases, with 19 bases left in between. The CDR3 protein is CASSLGYRKEGIAKNIQYF. The CDR3 nucleotides are TGTGCCAGCAGCTTAGGCTACAGGAAGGAGGGCATAGCCAAAAACATTCAGTACTTC.

In regard to this clonotype: This may be a read error: a much more frequent sequence differs by one nucleotide. The CDR3, as DNA: TGTGCTAGTGGTACAAGCGGGGGGTTAATCAATGAGCAGTTCTTC. Its translation: CASGTSGGLINEQFF. The rearrangement links TRBV12-5 to TRBJ2-1, with 9 positions matching TRBD2. Germline CDR1 is LGHNT and CDR2 is FRNRAP. V shed 5 bases, J shed 6 bases, and the junction held 8 bases outside the gene matches. The CDR3 contains 15 residues.

CDR3 DNA sequence: TGCAGCGTTAGGTCGGCCTCCTACGAGCAGTACTTC. The encoded protein is CSVRSASYEQYF. This chain connects TRBV29-1 to TRBJ2-7; D is uncertain. This CDR3 is 12 amino acids long. Trimming left V 5 bases short and J 0 bases short, with 8 bases between. Germline V gene sequence: CDR1 SQVTM, CDR2 ANQGSEA.

This clonotype was seen a handful of times. The gene calls are TRBV20-1 and TRBJ1-2, with TRBD1 matching 9 bases. This CDR3 contains 13 residues. The ends lost 5 bases at V and 8 bases at J; junction bases unmatched: 9. Germline lookup yields CDR1 DFQATT and CDR2 SNEGSKA (reference sequence). The CDR3 spells CSASGDRVQGYTF. The CDR3 bases are TGCAGTGCTTCTGGGGACAGGGTGCAAGGCTACACCTTC.

V and J are TRBV28 and TRBJ1-5, with a tentative D call TRBD1 (5 bases). Germline V lookup: CDR1 MDHEN, CDR2 SYDVKM. This CDR3 is 13 amino acids long. Trimming took 4 bases from V and 4 from J, leaving 8 bases between them. CDR3 nucleotide sequence: TGTGCCAGCAGTTACGACAGTAATCAGCCCCAGCATTTT. This gives the protein CASSYDSNQPQHF.

This clonotype was seen many times. V gene TRBV7-2 combines with J gene TRBJ2-3, with no clear D. This CDR3 contains 12 residues. The V gene's germline CDR1 is SGHTA and CDR2 FQGNSA. Trimming cost V 5 bases and J 4 bases, with 7 bases left between them. CDR3 in DNA: TGTGCCAGCAGCCCCTCTGCAGATACGCAGTATTTT. Protein product: CASSPSADTQYF.

This clonotype has more than one count but fewer than ten. The chain links TRBV29-1 to TRBJ2-7, with unresolved D. V lost 7 bases and J 5 bases, leaving 15 bases between the germline ends. Germline V CDR1 and CDR2: SQVTM, ANQGSEA. CDR3 length: 12 residues. CDR3 DNA sequence: TGCAGCGCCCTGACGGGTTCCCACGAGCAGTACTTC. Translated, it gives CSALTGSHEQYF.

This clonotype was counted only a few times. The V and J genes are TRBV7-9 and TRBJ2-1; D might be TRBD2 (7 bases). This CDR3 has 15 residues. Per the germline V gene, CDR1 is SEHNR and CDR2 is FQNEAQ (reference sequence). Trimming pared 6 bases from V and 4 bases from J, leaving 16 bases between. In DNA, the CDR3 is TGTGCCAGCAGTACAGGGCTAGCGGAATACAATGAGCAGTTCTTC. Encoded protein: CASSTGLAEYNEQFF.

This sequence joins TRBV7-9 and TRBJ2-7; possibly TRBD1 or TRBD2 for D (5 bases each). Trimming took 5 bases from V and 6 from J, leaving 17 bases between them. Germline CDR1 SEHNR, CDR2 FQNEAQ (reference sequence). The CDR3 covers 14 residues. This CDR3 reads CASSHNNQGPEQYF. DNA of the CDR3: TGTGCCAGCAGCCATAATAACCAGGGACCCGAGCAGTACTTC.

This clonotype was seen repeatedly, ten times or more. V usage is TRBV7-9 and J usage is TRBJ2-2, with 7 positions matching TRBD2. CDR1 and CDR2 from the germline V gene are SEHNR and FQNEAQ (reference sequence). CDR3 size: 17 residues. V lost 5 bases to trimming and J lost 0 bases; unmatched junction nucleotides: 9. As DNA, the CDR3 is TGTGCCAGCAGCCCCCAAGTTGGGGGGGCGAACACCGGGGAGCTGTTTTTT. This codes for CASSPQVGGANTGELFF. The whole variable domain, filled in from reference TRBV7-9 and TRBJ2-2, reads DTGVSQNPRHKITKRGQNVTFRCDPISEHNRLYWYRQTLGQGPEFLTYFQNEAQLEKSRLLSDRFSAERPKGSFSTLEIQRTEQGDSAMYLCASSPQVGGANTGELFFGEGSRLTVL.

This clonotype showed up many times. The chain has TRBV7-3 and TRBJ2-5, with a weak D call TRBD2 (5 bases). CDR1 is SGHTA and CDR2 is FQGTGA in the germline V gene. This CDR3 contains 13 residues. V was shortened by 5 bases and J by 1 base, with 8 bases between the two germline ends. CDR3 sequence reads: CASSRGSQETQYF. The DNA for the CDR3 is TGTGCCAGCAGCCGTGGGAGCCAAGAGACCCAGTACTTC.

On this clonotype itself: This may be a read error, as it is one base from a much larger clone. The chain couples TRBV11-2 to TRBJ2-5; D is tentatively TRBD1 or TRBD2 (6 bases each). Germline V gene data show CDR1 as SGHAT and CDR2 as FQNNGV. CDR3 length equals 14 residues. This chain's CDR3 is CASRFSGAAETHYF. The CDR3 DNA follows: TGTGCCAGCAGATTCTCGGGGGCCGCGGAGACCCATTACTTC.

This clonotype occurred a few times. The V gene is TRBV2, the J gene TRBJ2-7; D is possibly TRBD1 (6 bases). The V gene lost 5 bases and the J gene lost 3 bases, with 17 bases spanning the gap. Looked up from germline, CDR1 is SNHLY and CDR2 is FYNNEI. This CDR3 spans 15 amino acids. The CDR3 protein is CASSKLTGFGYEQYF. The CDR3 DNA reads TGTGCCAGCAGTAAACTTACAGGGTTCGGCTACGAGCAGTACTTC. The variable domain in full, completed from reference TRBV2 and TRBJ2-7, reads EPEVTQTPSHQVTQMGQEVILRCVPISNHLYFYWYRQILGQKVEFLVSFYNNEISEKSEIFDDQFSVERPDGSNFTLKIRSTKLEDSAMYFCASSKLTGFGYEQYFGPGTRLTVT.

The chain recombines TRBV27 with TRBJ2-2; 8 positions match TRBD1. In germline, CDR1 is MNHEY, CDR2 SMNVEV (reference sequence). The CDR3 runs to 15 residues. V gave up 5 bases and J gave up 5 bases; unmatched junction bases: 7. The CDR3 region is CASSPDRVRTGELFF. CDR3 sequence (DNA): TGTGCCAGCAGTCCGGACAGGGTGCGGACCGGGGAGCTGTTTTTT.

This clonotype was found many times. V gene TRBV7-8 combines with J gene TRBJ2-7; 9 bases are shared with TRBD1. The V gene end was trimmed by 5 bases and the J gene end by 5 bases; junction bases not matched to a gene: 10. This CDR3 contains 15 residues. Germline CDR1 reads SGHVS; CDR2 reads FQNEAQ. The CDR3 DNA reads as TGTGCCAGCAGCAGCGGGACAGGGTTTGCAGACGAGCAGTACTTC. It yields the protein CASSSGTGFADEQYF. Full variable domain (missing parts from reference TRBV7-8 and TRBJ2-7): GAGVSQSPRYKVAKRGQDVALRCDPISGHVSLFWYQQALGQGPEFLTYFQNEAQLDKSGLPSDRFFAERPEGSVSTLKIQRTQQEDSAVYLCASSSGTGFADEQYFGPGTRLTVT.